This T cell receptor (beta chain) was retrieved from a study of Ad26.COV2.S vaccination and SARS-CoV-2 variants. Looking at the study overall: The donor belonged to the COV1001 Ad26.COV2.S trial arm. In the study, Ad26.COV2.S was injected intramuscularly once, or twice 56 days apart.

Only in-frame clones appear in the TCRdb table, and some are missing; sequencing was by immunoSEQ multiplex PCR. Of approximately 300,000 clones in the sample, 85% were seen once. Germline V CDR1 and CDR2: MGHRA, YSYEKL. The CDR3 has 15 amino acids. V was clipped by 3 bases and J by 0 bases; unmatched bases: 4. Treatment noted: around 19 received Ad26.COV2.S at low or high dose, single or two shots; roughly five received placebo; per-sample allocation not given. Collection of samples fell on day 63 after the first vaccine or placebo injection. Boston provided a donor who was an adult aged 18-55 years. The vaccine delivered Wuhan-strain SARS-CoV-2 spike through an Ad26 vector.

The J gene is TRBJ1-1, the V gene TRBV4-1; 7 bases align to TRBD1. This clonotype was sampled from a person between 18 and 65 years old who received the Ad26.COV2.S COVID-19 vaccine or a placebo. The sequenced sample was peripheral blood, obtained in a trial of Ad26.COV2.S vaccine versus placebo. CDR3 in DNA: TGCGCCAGCAGCCAGGGGACAGCTATGAACACTGAAGCTTTCTTT. Protein sequence: CASSQGTAMNTEAFF.